This TCR beta chain was retrieved from a study of sequential checkpoint blockade in melanoma. Study as a whole: Patients were randomized 1:1 to nivolumab-then-ipilimumab or ipilimumab-then-nivolumab first-line.

Measured with immunoSEQ multiplex PCR; TCRdb has only the in-frame clones, and not every one. The table has 15,000 to 20,000 clones, approximately 58% seen once. Treatment reported: randomized to nivolumab then ipilimumab (arm A) or the reverse (arm B). V lost 1 base and J lost 7; bases outside the gene matches: 11. Germline CDR1 and CDR2: MNHEY and SMNVEV (reference sequence). There are 17 residues in the CDR3. The J gene is TRBJ2-1, the V gene TRBV27; TRBD2 matches 9 bases. This receptor was obtained from a human donor with melanoma. The sequences come from CD8+ T cells sorted from blood (inferred from file names), collected from a patient given nivolumab and ipilimumab in sequence. CDR3 amino acids: CASSLLGVGGGANEQFF. As DNA, the CDR3 is TGTGCCAGCAGTTTATTAGGGGTAGGCGGGGGGGCAAATGAGCAGTTCTTC.